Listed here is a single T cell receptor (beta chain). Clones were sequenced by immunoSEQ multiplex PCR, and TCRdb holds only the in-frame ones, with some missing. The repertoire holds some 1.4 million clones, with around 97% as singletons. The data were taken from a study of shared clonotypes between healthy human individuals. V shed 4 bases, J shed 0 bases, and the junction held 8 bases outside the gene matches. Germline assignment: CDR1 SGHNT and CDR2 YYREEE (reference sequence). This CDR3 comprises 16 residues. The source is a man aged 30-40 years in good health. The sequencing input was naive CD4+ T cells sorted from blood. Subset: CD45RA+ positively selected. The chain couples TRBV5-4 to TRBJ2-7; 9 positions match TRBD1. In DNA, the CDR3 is TGTGCCAGCAGCCCTGGGACAGGGCGGCCCTCCTACGAGCAGTACTTC. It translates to CASSPGTGRPSYEQYF. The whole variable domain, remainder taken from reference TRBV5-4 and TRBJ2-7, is ETGVTQSPTHLIKTRGQQVTLRCSSQSGHNTVSWYQQALGQGPQFIFQYYREEENGRGNFPPRFSGLQFPNYSSELNVNALELDDSALYLCASSPGTGRPSYEQYFGPGTRLTVT.